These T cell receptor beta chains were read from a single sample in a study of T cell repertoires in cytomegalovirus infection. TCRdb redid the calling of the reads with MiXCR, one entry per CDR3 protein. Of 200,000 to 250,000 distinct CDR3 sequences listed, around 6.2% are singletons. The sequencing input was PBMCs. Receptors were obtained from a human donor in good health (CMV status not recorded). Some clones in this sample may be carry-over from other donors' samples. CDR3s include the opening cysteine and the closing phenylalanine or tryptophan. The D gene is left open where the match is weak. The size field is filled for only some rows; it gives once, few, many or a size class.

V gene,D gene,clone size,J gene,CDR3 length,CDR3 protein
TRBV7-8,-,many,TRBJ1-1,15,CASSQQGGVNTEAFF
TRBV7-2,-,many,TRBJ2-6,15,CASSLGISGANVLTF
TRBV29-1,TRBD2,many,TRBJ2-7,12,CSARWAGDEQYF
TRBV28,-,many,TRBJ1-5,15,CASSLGAPRYQPQHF
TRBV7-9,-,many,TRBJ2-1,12,CASSLERDEQFF
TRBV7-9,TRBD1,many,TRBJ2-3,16,CASSLGDRDRTDTQYF
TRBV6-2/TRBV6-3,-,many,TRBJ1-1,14,CASSYSDSNTEAFF
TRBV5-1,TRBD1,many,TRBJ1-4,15,CASSPPGQGSEKLFF
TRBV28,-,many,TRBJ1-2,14,CASNPEGANYGYTF
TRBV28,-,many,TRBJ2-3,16,CASSYQVGLSTDTQYF
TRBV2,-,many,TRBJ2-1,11,CASKGRSEQFF
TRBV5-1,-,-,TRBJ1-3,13,CASRQGPGNTIYF
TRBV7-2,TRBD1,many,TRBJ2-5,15,CASSFNTGGGETQYF
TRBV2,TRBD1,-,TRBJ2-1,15,CASSARQGNRAEQFF
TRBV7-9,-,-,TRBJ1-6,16,CASSSPVGEDNSPLHF
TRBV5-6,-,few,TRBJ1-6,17,CASSLRGGQLYNSPLHF
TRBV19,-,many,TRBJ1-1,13,CASSIITNTEAFF
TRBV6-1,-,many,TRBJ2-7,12,CASTGLWNEQYF
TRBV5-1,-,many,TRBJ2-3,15,CASSFTQGSTDTQYF
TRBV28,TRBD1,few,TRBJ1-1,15,CASSTLGQGGTEAFF
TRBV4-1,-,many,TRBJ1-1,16,CASSQDTNRLSTEAFF
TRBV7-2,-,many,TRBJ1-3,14,CASSTGTTGNTIYF
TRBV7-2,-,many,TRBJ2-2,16,CASSPETRGGTGELFF
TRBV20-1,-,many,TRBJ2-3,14,CSARDWKLTDTQYF